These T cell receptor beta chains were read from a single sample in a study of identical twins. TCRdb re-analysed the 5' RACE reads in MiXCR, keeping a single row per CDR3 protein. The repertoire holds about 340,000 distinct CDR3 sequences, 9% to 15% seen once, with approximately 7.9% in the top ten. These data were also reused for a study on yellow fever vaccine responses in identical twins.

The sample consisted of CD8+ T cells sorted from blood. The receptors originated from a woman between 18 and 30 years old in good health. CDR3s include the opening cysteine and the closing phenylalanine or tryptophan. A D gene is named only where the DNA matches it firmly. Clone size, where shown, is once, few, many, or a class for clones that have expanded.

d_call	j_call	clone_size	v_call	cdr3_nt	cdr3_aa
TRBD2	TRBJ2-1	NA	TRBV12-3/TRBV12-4	TGTGCCAGCAGTTTAATACGGGAGGAGGGGTTCTTC	CASSLIREEGFF
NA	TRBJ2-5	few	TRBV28	TGTGCCAGTCGACGGGGGCTAGAGACCCAGTACTTC	CASRRGLETQYF
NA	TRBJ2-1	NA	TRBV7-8	TGTGCCAGCAGCCCAGTTGTCCTCCGGCGGACCTCAAACAATGAGCAGTTCTTC	CASSPVVLRRTSNNEQFF
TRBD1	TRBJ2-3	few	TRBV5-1	TGCGCCAGCAGCCCCAGGGACAGTGGCACAGATACGCAGTATTTT	CASSPRDSGTDTQYF
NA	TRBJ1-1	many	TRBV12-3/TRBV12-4	TGTGCCAGCAGTTTACTTTTGCTCGGGACGGTGAACACTGAAGCTTTCTTT	CASSLLLLGTVNTEAFF
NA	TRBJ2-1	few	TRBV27	TGTGCCAGCAGTCCTTTCGCAACGGGGAATGAGCAGTTCTTC	CASSPFATGNEQFF
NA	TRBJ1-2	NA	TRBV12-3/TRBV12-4	TGTGCCAGCAGTTTGACAGCAAAAGCTAACTATGGCTACACCTTC	CASSLTAKANYGYTF
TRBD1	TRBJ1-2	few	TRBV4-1	TGCGCCAGCAGCCAAGATGGTTCAGCGACAGGGGGGTCGTACACCTTC	CASSQDGSATGGSYTF
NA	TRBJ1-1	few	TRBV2	TGTGCCAGCAGTGAAGCGGGCAGCATGAACACTGAAGCTTTCTTT	CASSEAGSMNTEAFF
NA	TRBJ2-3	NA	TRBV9	TGTGCCAGCAGCGTAGCCGCCTTTAGCGTTACGCAGTATTTT	CASSVAAFSVTQYF
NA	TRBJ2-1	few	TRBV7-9	TGTGCCAGCAGCTTTGTCCGGGTATCCTACAATGAGCAGTTCTTC	CASSFVRVSYNEQFF
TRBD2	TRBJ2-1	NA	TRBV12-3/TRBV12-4	TGTGCCAGCAGCATGACTAGCGGGAGTAATGAGCAGTTCTTC	CASSMTSGSNEQFF
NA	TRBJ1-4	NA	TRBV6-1	TGTGCCAGCAGCCTGAACGACAGGAATGAAAAACTGTTTTTT	CASSLNDRNEKLFF
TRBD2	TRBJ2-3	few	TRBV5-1	TGCGCCAGCAGCTTGACTAGCGGGAGCCCACGAGATAGTCAGGATACGCAGTATTTT	CASSLTSGSPRDSQDTQYF
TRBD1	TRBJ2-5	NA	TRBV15	TGTGCCACCGCGACCCAGGGGGAAGAGACCCAGTACTTC	CATATQGEETQYF
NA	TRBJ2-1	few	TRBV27	TGTGCCAGCGTGGCGGGGCAGGACTCCTACAATGAGCAGTTCTTC	CASVAGQDSYNEQFF
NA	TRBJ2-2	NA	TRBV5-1	TGCGCCAGCAGCTTTTATGTGGACCTCCGGGAGCTGTTTTTT	CASSFYVDLRELFF
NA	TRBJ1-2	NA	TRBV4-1	TGCGCCAGCAGCCAAGAACAGAGTTTCTATGGCTACACCTTC	CASSQEQSFYGYTF
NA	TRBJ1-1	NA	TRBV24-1	TGTGCCACCGTGGGGCAGAACACTGAAGCTTTCTTT	CATVGQNTEAFF
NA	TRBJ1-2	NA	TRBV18	TGTGCCAGCTCACCTGAGGGTAGTACCTATGGCTACACCTTC	CASSPEGSTYGYTF
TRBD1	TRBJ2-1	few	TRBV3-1	TGTGCCAGCAGCGTGGACAGGAGCTCCTACAATGAGCAGTTCTTC	CASSVDRSSYNEQFF
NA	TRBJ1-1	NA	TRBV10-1	TGCGCCAGCAGTGGCGCTTCCAGGACAGATGAAGCTTTCTTT	CASSGASRTDEAFF
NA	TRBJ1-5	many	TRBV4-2	TGTGCCAGCAGCCTCCGGGCGGATAGCAATCAGCCCCAGCATTTT	CASSLRADSNQPQHF